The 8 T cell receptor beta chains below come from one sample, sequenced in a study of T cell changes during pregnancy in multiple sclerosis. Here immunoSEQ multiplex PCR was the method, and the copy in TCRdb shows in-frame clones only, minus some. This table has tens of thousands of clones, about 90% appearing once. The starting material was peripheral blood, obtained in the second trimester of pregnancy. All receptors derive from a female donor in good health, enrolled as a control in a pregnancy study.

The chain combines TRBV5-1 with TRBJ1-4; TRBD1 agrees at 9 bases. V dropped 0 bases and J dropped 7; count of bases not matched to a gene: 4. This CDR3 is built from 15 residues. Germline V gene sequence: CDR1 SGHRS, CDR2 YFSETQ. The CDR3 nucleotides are TGCGCCAGCAGCTTGGATGGGACAGGGCCTGAAAAACTGTTTTTT. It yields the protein CASSLDGTGPEKLFF.

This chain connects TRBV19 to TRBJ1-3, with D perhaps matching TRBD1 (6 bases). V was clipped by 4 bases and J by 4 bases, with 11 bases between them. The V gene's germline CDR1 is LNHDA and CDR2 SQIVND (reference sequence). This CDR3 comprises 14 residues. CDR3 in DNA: TGTGCCAGTAGTAAAAGGACAGACGGAAACACCATATATTTT. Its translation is CASSKRTDGNTIYF. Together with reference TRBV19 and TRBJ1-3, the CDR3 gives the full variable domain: DGGITQSPKYLFRKEGQNVTLSCEQNLNHDAMYWYRQDPGQGLRLIYYSQIVNDFQKGDIAEGYSVSREKKESFPLTVTSAQKNPTAFYLCASSKRTDGNTIYFGEGSWLTVV.

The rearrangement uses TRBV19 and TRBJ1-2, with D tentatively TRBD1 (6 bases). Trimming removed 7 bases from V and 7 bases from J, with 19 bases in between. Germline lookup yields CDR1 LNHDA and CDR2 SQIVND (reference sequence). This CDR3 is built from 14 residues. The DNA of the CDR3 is TGTGCCAGTACCCAACCAGGGGTTTTTTTTGGCTACACCTTC. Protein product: CASTQPGVFFGYTF. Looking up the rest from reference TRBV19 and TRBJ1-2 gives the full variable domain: DGGITQSPKYLFRKEGQNVTLSCEQNLNHDAMYWYRQDPGQGLRLIYYSQIVNDFQKGDIAEGYSVSREKKESFPLTVTSAQKNPTAFYLCASTQPGVFFGYTFGSGTRLTVV.

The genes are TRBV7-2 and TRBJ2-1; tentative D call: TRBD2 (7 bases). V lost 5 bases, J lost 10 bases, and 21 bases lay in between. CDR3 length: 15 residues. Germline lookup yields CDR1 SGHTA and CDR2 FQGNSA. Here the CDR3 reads CASSPPGGASGEQFF. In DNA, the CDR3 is TGTGCCAGCAGCCCTCCGGGGGGCGCGTCGGGGGAGCAGTTCTTC.

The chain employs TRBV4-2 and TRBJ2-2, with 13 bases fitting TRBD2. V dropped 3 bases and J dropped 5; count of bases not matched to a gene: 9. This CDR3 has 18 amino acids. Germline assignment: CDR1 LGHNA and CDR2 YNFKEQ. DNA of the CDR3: TGTGCCAGCAGCCATCGCACTAGCGGGGGGGCCGGGACCGGGGAGCTGTTTTTT. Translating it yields CASSHRTSGGAGTGELFF.

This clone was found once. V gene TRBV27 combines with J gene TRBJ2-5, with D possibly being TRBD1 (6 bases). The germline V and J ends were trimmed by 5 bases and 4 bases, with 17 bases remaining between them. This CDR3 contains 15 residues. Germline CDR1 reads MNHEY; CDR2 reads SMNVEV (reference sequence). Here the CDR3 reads CASSPAPQGRETQYF. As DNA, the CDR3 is TGTGCCAGCAGTCCAGCCCCACAGGGAAGAGAGACCCAGTACTTC.

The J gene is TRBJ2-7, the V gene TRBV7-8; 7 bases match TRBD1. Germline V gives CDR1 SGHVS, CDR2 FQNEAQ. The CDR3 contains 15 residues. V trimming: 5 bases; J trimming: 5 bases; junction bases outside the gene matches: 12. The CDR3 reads CASSPAPQGQDEQYF. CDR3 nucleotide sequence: TGTGCCAGCAGCCCTGCCCCACAGGGGCAAGACGAGCAGTACTTC.

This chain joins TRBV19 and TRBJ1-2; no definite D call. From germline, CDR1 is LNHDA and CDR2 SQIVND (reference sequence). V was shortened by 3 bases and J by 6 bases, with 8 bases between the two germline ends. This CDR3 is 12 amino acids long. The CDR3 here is CASSIGGDGYTF. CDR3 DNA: TGTGCCAGTAGTATTGGCGGGGATGGCTACACCTTC.